This TCR beta chain stems from a study of T-cell reconstitution after alpha-beta-depleted transplantation in children. Trimming left V 0 bases short and J 13 bases short, with 19 bases between. There are 15 residues in the CDR3. Unique molecular identifiers were used to barcode this TCRbeta library. One entry per CDR3 protein results from TCRdb running MiXCR on the PCR reads. The sample shows some 280,000 distinct CDR3 sequences, roughly 9.5% of them seen only once. The sequence came from a human donor who donated a stem cell graft to a child with SCID. Here the sequenced sample was PBMCs from the stem cell graft donor, taken from the stem cell graft. V and J are TRBV12-3 or TRBV12-4 and TRBJ2-1, with a weak D call TRBD2 (7 bases). The CDR3 is CASSLAGRAWGGQFF. As DNA, the CDR3 is TGTGCCAGCAGTTTAGCTGGCCGGGCCTGGGGGGGCCAGTTCTTC.